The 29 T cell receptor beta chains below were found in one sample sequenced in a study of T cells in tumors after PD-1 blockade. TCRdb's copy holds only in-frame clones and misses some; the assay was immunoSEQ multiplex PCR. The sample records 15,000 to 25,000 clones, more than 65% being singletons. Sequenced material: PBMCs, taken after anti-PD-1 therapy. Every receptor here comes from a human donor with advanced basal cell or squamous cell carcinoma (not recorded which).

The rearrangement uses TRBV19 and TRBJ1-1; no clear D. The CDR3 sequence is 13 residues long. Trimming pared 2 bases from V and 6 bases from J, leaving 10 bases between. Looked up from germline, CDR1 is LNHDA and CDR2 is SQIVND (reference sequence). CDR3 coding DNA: TGTGCCAGTAGTATAACCCGCGGGGCTGAAGCTTTCTTT. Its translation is CASSITRGAEAFF. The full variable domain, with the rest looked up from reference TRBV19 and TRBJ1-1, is DGGITQSPKYLFRKEGQNVTLSCEQNLNHDAMYWYRQDPGQGLRLIYYSQIVNDFQKGDIAEGYSVSREKKESFPLTVTSAQKNPTAFYLCASSITRGAEAFFGQGTRLTVV.

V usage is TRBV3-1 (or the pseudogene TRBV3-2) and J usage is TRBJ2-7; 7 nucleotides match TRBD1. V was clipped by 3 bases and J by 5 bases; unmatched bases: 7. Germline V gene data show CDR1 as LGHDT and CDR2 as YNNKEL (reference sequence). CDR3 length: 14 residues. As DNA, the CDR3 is TGTGCCAGCAGCCACCCTGACAGGGCCCACGAGCAGTACTTC. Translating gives CASSHPDRAHEQYF.

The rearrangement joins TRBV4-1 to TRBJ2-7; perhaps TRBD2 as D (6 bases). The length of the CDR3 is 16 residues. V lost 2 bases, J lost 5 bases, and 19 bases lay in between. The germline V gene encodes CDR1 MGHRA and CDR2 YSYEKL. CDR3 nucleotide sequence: TGCGCCAGCAGCCAATGGGGGGAGGCGGCCCCCGACGAGCAGTACTTC. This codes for CASSQWGEAAPDEQYF.

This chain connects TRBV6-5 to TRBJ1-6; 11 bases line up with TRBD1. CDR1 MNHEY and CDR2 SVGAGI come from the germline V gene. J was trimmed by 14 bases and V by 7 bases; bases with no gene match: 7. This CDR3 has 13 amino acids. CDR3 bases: TGTGCCAGCAATCAGGACAGGGGGCAATCCCTCCACTTT. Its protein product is CASNQDRGQSLHF.

The CDR3 here is CASSARTQYF. The CDR3 region has the DNA TGTGCCAGCAGTGCCCGCACGCAGTATTTT. The V gene is TRBV2, the J gene TRBJ2-3; D gene uncertain. Trimming shortened V by 4 bases and J by 9 bases, and 5 bases separated the two germline ends. The CDR3 covers 10 residues. Germline V gives CDR1 SNHLY, CDR2 FYNNEI.

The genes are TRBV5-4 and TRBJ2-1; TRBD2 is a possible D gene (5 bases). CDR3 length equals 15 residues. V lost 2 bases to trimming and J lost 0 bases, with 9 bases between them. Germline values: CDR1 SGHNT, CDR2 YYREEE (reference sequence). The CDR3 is CASSLTAVSYNEQFF. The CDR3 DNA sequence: TGTGCCAGCAGCTTAACAGCGGTCTCCTACAATGAGCAGTTCTTC. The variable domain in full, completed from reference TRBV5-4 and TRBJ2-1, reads ETGVTQSPTHLIKTRGQQVTLRCSSQSGHNTVSWYQQALGQGPQFIFQYYREEENGRGNFPPRFSGLQFPNYSSELNVNALELDDSALYLCASSLTAVSYNEQFFGPGTRLTVL.

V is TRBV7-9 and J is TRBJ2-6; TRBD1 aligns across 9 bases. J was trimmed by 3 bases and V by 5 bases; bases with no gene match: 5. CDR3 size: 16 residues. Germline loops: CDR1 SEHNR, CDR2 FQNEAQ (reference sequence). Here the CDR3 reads CASSITGGLGANVLTF. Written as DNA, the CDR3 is TGTGCCAGCAGCATTACAGGGGGCCTTGGGGCCAACGTCCTGACTTTC. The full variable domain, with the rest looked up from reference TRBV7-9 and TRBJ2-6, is DTGVSQNPRHKITKRGQNVTFRCDPISEHNRLYWYRQTLGQGPEFLTYFQNEAQLEKSRLLSDRFSAERPKGSFSTLEIQRTEQGDSAMYLCASSITGGLGANVLTFGAGSRLTVL.

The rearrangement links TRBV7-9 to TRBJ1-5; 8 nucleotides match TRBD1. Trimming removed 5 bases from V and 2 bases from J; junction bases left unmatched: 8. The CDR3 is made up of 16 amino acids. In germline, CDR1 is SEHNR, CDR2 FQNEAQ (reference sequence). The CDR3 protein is CASSKDRGGRNQPQHF. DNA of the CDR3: TGTGCCAGCAGCAAAGACAGGGGAGGACGCAATCAGCCCCAGCATTTT. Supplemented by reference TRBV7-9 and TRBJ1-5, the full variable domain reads DTGVSQNPRHKITKRGQNVTFRCDPISEHNRLYWYRQTLGQGPEFLTYFQNEAQLEKSRLLSDRFSAERPKGSFSTLEIQRTEQGDSAMYLCASSKDRGGRNQPQHFGDGTRLSIL.

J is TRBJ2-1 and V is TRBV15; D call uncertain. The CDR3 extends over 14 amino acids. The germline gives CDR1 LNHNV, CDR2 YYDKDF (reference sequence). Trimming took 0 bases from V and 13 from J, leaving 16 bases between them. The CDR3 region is CATSREYLDPVQFF. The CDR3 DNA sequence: TGTGCCACCAGCAGAGAGTACCTAGACCCTGTCCAGTTCTTC. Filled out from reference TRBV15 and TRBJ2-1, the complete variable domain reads DAMVIQNPRYQVTQFGKPVTLSCSQTLNHNVMYWYQQKSSQAPKLLFHYYDKDFNNEADTPDNFQSRRPNTSFCFLDIRSPGLGDTAMYLCATSREYLDPVQFFGPGTRLTVL.

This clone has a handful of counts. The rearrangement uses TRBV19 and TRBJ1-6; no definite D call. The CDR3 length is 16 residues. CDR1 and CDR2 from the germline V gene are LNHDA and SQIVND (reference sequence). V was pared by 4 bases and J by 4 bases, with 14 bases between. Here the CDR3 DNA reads TGTGCCAGTAGTAGATATATAGGGCAGTATAATTCACCCCTCCACTTT. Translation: CASSRYIGQYNSPLHF.

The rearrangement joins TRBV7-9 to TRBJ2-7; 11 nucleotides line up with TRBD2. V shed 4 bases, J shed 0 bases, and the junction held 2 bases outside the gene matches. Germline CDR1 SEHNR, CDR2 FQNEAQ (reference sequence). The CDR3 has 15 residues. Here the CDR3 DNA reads TGTGCCAGCAGCTCGGGACTAGCGGTCTCCTACGAGCAGTACTTC. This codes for CASSSGLAVSYEQYF.

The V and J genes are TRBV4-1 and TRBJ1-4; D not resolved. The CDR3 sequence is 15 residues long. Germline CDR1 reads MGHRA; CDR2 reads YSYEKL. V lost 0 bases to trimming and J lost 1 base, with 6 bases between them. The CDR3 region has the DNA TGCGCCAGCAGCCAAGAGTTGGGAACTAATGAAAAACTGTTTTTT. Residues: CASSQELGTNEKLFF.

CDR3 in amino acids: CASSLDLGTGELFF. The DNA of the CDR3 is TGTGCCAGCAGCTTAGATCTGGGTACCGGGGAGCTGTTTTTT. The chain recombines TRBV7-8 with TRBJ2-2; unclear D gene. V was trimmed by 1 base and J by 5 bases, leaving 8 bases between them. CDR1 is SGHVS, CDR2 FQNEAQ, per germline. This CDR3 comprises 14 residues.

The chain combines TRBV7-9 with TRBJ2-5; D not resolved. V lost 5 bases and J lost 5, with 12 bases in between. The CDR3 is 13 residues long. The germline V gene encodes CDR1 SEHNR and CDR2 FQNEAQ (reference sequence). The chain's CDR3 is CASSPPGWETQYF. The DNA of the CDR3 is TGTGCCAGCAGCCCCCCCGGGTGGGAGACCCAGTACTTC.

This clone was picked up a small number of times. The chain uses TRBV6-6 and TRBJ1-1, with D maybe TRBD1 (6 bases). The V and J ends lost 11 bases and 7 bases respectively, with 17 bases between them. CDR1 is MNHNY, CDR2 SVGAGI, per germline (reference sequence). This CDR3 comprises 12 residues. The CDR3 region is CASSGGANEAFF. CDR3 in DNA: TGTGCCTCAAGCGGGGGGGCCAATGAAGCTTTCTTT.

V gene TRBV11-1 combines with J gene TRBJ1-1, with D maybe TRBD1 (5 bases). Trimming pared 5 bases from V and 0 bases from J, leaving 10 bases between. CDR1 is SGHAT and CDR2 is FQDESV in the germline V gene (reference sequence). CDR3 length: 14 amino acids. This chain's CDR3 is CASSVGVMNTEAFF. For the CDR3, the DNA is TGTGCCAGCAGCGTAGGGGTCATGAACACTGAAGCTTTCTTT.

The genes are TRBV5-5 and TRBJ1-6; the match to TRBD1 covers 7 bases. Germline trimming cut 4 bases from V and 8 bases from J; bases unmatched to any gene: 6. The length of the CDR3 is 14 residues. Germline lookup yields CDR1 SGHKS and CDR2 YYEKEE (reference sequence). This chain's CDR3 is CASSPGTDYSPLHF. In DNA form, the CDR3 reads TGTGCCAGCAGCCCGGGGACAGATTATTCACCCCTCCACTTT.

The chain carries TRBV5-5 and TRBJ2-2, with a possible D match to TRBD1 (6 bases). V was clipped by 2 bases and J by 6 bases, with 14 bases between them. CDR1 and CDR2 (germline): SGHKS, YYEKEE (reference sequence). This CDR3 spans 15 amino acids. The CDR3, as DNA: TGTGCCAGCAGCTTACTCCAGGGGACCTCCGGGGAGCTGTTTTTT. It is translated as CASSLLQGTSGELFF.

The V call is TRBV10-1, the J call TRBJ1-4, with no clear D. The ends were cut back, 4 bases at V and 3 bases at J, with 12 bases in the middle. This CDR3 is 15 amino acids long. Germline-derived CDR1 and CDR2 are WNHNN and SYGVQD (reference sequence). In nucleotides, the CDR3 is TGCGCCAGCAGTGCGACTGCAGGAGCTAATGAAAAACTGTTTTTT. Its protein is CASSATAGANEKLFF.

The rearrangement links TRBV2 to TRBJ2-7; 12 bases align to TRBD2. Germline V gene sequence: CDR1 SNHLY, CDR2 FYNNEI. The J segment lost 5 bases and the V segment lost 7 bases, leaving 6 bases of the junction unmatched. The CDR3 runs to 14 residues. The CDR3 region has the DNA TGTGCCAGCAACCTAGCGGGGGGGGTCGACGAGCAGTACTTC. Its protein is CASNLAGGVDEQYF.

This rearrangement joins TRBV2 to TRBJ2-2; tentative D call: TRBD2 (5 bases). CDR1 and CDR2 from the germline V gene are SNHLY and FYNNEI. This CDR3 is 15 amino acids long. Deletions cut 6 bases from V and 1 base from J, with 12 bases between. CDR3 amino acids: CASRMDSVNTGELFF. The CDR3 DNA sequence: TGTGCCAGCAGGATGGACTCGGTGAACACCGGGGAGCTGTTTTTT.

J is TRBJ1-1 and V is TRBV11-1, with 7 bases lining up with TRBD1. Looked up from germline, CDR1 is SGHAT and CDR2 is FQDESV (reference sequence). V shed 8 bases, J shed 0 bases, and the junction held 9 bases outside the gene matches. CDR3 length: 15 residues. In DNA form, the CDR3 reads TGTGCCAGCCTCAGGGACAGCCAAATGAACACTGAAGCTTTCTTT. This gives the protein CASLRDSQMNTEAFF.

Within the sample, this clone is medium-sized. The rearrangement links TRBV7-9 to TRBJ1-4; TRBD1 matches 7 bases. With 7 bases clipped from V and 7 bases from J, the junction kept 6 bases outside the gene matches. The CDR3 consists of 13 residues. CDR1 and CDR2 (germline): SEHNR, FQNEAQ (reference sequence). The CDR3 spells CASTTGVAEKLFF. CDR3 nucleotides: TGTGCCAGCACAACAGGGGTCGCTGAAAAACTGTTTTTT.

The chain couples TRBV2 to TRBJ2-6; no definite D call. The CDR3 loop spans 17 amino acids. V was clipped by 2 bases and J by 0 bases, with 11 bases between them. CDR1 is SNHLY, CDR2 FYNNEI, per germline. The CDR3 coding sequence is TGTGCCAGCAGTGAAAGTCGTACAGTCTCTGGGGCCAACGTCCTGACTTTC. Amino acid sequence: CASSESRTVSGANVLTF. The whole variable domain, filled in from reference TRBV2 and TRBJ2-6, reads EPEVTQTPSHQVTQMGQEVILRCVPISNHLYFYWYRQILGQKVEFLVSFYNNEISEKSEIFDDQFSVERPDGSNFTLKIRSTKLEDSAMYFCASSESRTVSGANVLTFGAGSRLTVL.

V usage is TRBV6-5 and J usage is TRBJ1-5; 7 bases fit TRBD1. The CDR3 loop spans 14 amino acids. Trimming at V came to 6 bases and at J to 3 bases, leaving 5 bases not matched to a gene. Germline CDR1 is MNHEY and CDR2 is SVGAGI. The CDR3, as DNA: TGTGCCAGCAGCCGAGGACAGGACAATCAGCCCCAGCATTTT. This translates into CASSRGQDNQPQHF.

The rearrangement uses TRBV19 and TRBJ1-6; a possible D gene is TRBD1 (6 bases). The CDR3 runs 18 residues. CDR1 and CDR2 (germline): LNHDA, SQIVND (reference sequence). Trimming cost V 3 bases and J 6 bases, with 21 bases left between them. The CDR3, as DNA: TGTGCCAGTAGTATTATCCGAGGAGGGGAAGGGGGTAATTCACCCCTCCACTTT. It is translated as CASSIIRGGEGGNSPLHF.

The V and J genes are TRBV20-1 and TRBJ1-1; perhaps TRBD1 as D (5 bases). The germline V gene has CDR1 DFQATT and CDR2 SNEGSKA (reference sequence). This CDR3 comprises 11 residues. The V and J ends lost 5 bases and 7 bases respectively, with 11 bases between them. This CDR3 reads CSAGAGVEAFF. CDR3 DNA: TGCAGTGCTGGGGCGGGCGTTGAAGCTTTCTTT.

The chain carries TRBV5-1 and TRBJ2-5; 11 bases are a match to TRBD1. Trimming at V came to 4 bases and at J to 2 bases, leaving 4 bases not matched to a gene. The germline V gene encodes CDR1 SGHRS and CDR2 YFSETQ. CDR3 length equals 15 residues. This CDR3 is CASSGGQGEQETQYF. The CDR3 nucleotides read TGCGCCAGCAGCGGGGGACAGGGGGAACAAGAGACCCAGTACTTC. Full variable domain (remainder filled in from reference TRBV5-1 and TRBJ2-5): KAGVTQTPRYLIKTRGQQVTLSCSPISGHRSVSWYQQTPGQGLQFLFEYFSETQRNKGNFPGRFSGRQFSNSRSEMNVSTLELGDSALYLCASSGGQGEQETQYFGPGTRLLVL.

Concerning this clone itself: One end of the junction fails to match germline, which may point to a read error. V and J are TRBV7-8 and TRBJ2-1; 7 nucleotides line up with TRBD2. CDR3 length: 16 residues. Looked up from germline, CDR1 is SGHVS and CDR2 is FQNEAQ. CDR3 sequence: CVSSLEEGGNYNEQFF. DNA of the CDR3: TGTGTCAGCAGCTTAGAAGAGGGAGGGAACTACAATGAGCAGTTCTTC. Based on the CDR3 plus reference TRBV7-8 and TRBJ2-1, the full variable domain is GAGVSQSPRYKVAKRGQDVALRCDPISGHVSLFWYQQALGQGPEFLTYFQNEAQLDKSGLPSDRFFAERPEGSVSTLKIQRTQQEDSAVYLCVSSLEEGGNYNEQFFGPGTRLTVL.